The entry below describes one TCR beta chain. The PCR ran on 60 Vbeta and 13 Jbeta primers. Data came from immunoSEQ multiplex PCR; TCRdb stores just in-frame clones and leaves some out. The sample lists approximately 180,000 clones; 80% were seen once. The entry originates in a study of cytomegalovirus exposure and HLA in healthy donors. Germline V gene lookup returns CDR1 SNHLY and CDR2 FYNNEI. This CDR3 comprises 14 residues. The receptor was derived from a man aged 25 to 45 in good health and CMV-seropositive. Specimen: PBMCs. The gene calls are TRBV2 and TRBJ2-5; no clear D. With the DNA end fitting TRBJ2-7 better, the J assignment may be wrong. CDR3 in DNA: TGTGCCAGCAGTGAGAGGAGACTCAACTACGAGCAGTACTTC. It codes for CASSERRLNYEQYF.